This record covers a single T cell receptor beta chain. Original processing notes: The assay estimated nucleated cells by amplifying reference gene primers. The table came from immunoSEQ multiplex PCR; TCRdb's copy has only in-frame clones and leaves some out. That table gives V, J and clone size, and the DNA gave D and trimming. This sample has just over 300,000 clones; roughly nine tenths occur once, and the top ten carry 1.8%. This entry is derived from a study of blood T cell repertoires in COVID-19. Study overall: T cells, B-cell-depleted T cells, or PBMCs supplied cDNA or gDNA.

From germline, CDR1 is LNHDA and CDR2 SQIVND (reference sequence). CDR3 length: 15 amino acids. J lost 6 bases, V lost 6 bases, and 8 bases had no gene match. The chain links TRBV19 to TRBJ1-6; 7 bases map to TRBD1. The TCR was taken from a woman aged 25 to 45 with COVID-19, enrolled during active disease. Sequenced: peripheral blood. In nucleotides, the CDR3 is TGTGCCAGTAGGAGGGACAGCGGCAGTAATTCACCCCTCCACTTT. This sequence encodes CASRRDSGSNSPLHF.